One sample yielded the 29 T cell receptor beta chains listed below, sequenced in a study of blood T cells in healthy people across ages. Primers used in a second PCR of about 7 to 12 cycles were a sample-barcoded 5' primer and a J-beta primer mix. TCRdb itself ran the 5' RACE reads through MiXCR, one entry per CDR3 protein. The sample lists 630,000 or so distinct CDR3 sequences, roughly 30% occurring once. The sequenced sample consisted of blood. All receptors derive from a woman older than 75 in good health.

Turning to this clonotype: A read error may be the cause here, since a much bigger clone is one base away. V gene TRBV7-6 combines with J gene TRBJ2-7; the match to TRBD2 covers 10 bases. Germline lookup yields CDR1 SGHVS and CDR2 FNYEAQ. The CDR3 is made up of 16 amino acids. CDR3 residues: CAGSSPWTSGYYEQYF. The DNA for the CDR3 is TGTGCCGGCAGCTCTCCATGGACTAGCGGATACTACGAGCAGTACTTC.

Notes on this clonotype: This may be a read error: a much more frequent sequence differs by one nucleotide. The rearrangement joins TRBV24-1 to TRBJ2-1, with D uncertain. The CDR3 spans 11 residues. CDR1 is KGHDR and CDR2 is SFDVKD in the germline V gene. The CDR3 nucleotides read TGTGCCACCAGTGATTACAATGAGCATTTCTTC. Its translation: CATSDYNEHFF.

The V gene is TRBV18, the J gene TRBJ1-1; maybe TRBD1 (5 bases). The V gene lost 3 bases and the J gene lost 4 bases, with 18 bases spanning the gap. Germline values: CDR1 KGHSH, CDR2 LQKENI. There are 16 residues in the CDR3. The CDR3 spells CASSPEVGGSGTEAFF. The CDR3 region has the DNA TGTGCCAGCTCACCGGAAGTGGGGGGGTCTGGCACTGAAGCTTTCTTT.

This clonotype was counted ten times or more. One base away lies a much larger clone, so this may be a sequencing read error. The rearrangement uses TRBV29-1 and TRBJ2-1, with 7 bases fitting TRBD1. The J call is uncertain, as TRBJ2-7 better fits the DNA end. Germline loops: CDR1 SQVTM, CDR2 ANQGSEA. CDR3 length: 15 amino acids. The DNA for the CDR3 is TGCAGCGCCCACCGTTTAGGGGGCTCCTACAATGAGCAGTACTTC. This gives the protein CSAHRLGGSYNEQYF.

This clonotype was seen ten or more times. The chain carries TRBV5-1 and TRBJ1-2, with 11 bases identical to TRBD1. This CDR3 contains 16 residues. CDR1 and CDR2 from the germline V gene are SGHRS and YFSETQ. V lost 1 base and J lost 7; bases outside the gene matches: 9. This CDR3 is CASSLYTGQGAGGYTF. The CDR3 DNA reads TGCGCCAGCAGCTTGTATACCGGACAGGGGGCTGGTGGCTACACCTTC.

This chain connects TRBV7-2 to TRBJ2-1; 7 bases align to TRBD1. V shed 4 bases, J shed 3 bases, and the junction held 9 bases outside the gene matches. Germline V gives CDR1 SGHTA, CDR2 FQGNSA. This CDR3 contains 16 residues. CDR3 loop: CASSSQTGQLYNEQFF. CDR3 DNA sequence: TGTGCCAGCAGCTCCCAGACGGGACAGCTCTACAATGAGCAGTTCTTC.

The chain is built from TRBV5-1 and TRBJ2-5, with 10 bases lining up with TRBD1. CDR1 and CDR2 (germline): SGHRS, YFSETQ. Trimming removed 4 bases from V and 11 bases from J; junction bases left unmatched: 26. The CDR3 sequence is 19 residues long. The CDR3 sequence is CASSGGTGAATRLYNEQYF. The CDR3 DNA is TGCGCCAGCAGCGGAGGGACAGGGGCGGCTACCCGCCTTTACAATGAGCAGTACTTC.

This clonotype was recorded many times. The CDR3 DNA sequence: TGTGCCACCGCCGCGGCAGGGGACGCAAAAGAGACCCAGTACTTC. As protein: CATAAAGDAKETQYF. The chain links TRBV25-1 to TRBJ2-5; D is perhaps TRBD1 (6 bases). Per germline, CDR1 MGHDK and CDR2 SYGVNS. CDR3 length: 15 amino acids. Trimming took 10 bases from V and 3 from J, leaving 21 bases between them. Supplemented by reference TRBV25-1 and TRBJ2-5, the full variable domain reads EADIYQTPRYLVIGTGKKITLECSQTMGHDKMYWYQQDPGMELHLIHYSYGVNSTEKGDLSSESTVSRIRTEHFPLTLESARPSHTSQYLCATAAAGDAKETQYFGPGTRLLVL.

This clonotype has only a few counts. This chain links TRBV6-6 with TRBJ2-2; TRBD2 matches 11 bases. The CDR3 consists of 17 residues. V lost 2 bases to trimming and J lost 0 bases; unmatched junction nucleotides: 2. CDR1 and CDR2 from the germline V gene are MNHNY and SVGAGI (reference sequence). This CDR3 is CASSYVSGGANTGELFF. CDR3 in DNA: TGTGCCAGCAGTTACGTTAGCGGGGGGGCGAACACCGGGGAGCTGTTTTTT.

This clonotype was counted only a few times. This may be a read error: a much more frequent sequence differs by one nucleotide. CDR3: CASSRRNNYGYTF. The CDR3 nucleotides are TGCGCCAGCAGCCGCAGGAATAACTATGGCTACACCTTC. The rearrangement links TRBV5-1 to TRBJ1-2; D not resolved. V dropped 4 bases and J dropped 1 base, with 8 bases sitting between them. The CDR3 is 13 amino acids. CDR1 and CDR2 (germline): SGHRS, YFSETQ.

This clonotype was found many times. The chain links TRBV6-5 to TRBJ1-2, with D possibly TRBD1 on 5 matching bases. The CDR3 contains 13 residues. Germline V gene data show CDR1 as MNHEY and CDR2 as SVGAGI. V was clipped by 2 bases and J by 8 bases, with 12 bases between them. The CDR3 sequence: CASSYGPEGGYTF. The CDR3 DNA reads TGTGCCAGCAGTTACGGACCTGAGGGGGGCTACACCTTC.

This chain joins TRBV20-1 and TRBJ2-3, with D perhaps matching TRBD2 (5 bases). Germline CDR1 and CDR2: DFQATT and SNEGSKA (reference sequence). V lost 1 base, J lost 2 bases, and 16 bases lay in between. This CDR3 is built from 16 residues. CDR3 nucleotide sequence: TGCAGTGCTAGAGCGAAACGGGAACGAGACACAGATACGCAGTATTTT. Its translation: CSARAKRERDTDTQYF.

This clonotype was counted many times. The rearrangement links TRBV4-3 to TRBJ2-1; D call uncertain. V gave up 0 bases and J gave up 5 bases, with 8 bases separating them. CDR1 is LGHNA, CDR2 YSLEER, per germline. The CDR3 is 14 amino acids. Here the CDR3 DNA reads TGCGCCAGCAGCCAAGACCGGGTCCACAATGAGCAGTTCTTC. Encoded protein: CASSQDRVHNEQFF.

This clonotype was seen ten or more times. The V and J genes are TRBV20-1 and TRBJ1-5, with D tentatively TRBD1 (5 bases). The CDR3 extends over 14 amino acids. Germline V gene lookup returns CDR1 DFQATT and CDR2 SNEGSKA (reference sequence). Trimming removed 1 base from V and 7 bases from J, with 14 bases in between. The CDR3: CSARGGGQGQPQHF. The DNA for the CDR3 is TGCAGTGCTAGAGGAGGCGGGCAGGGCCAGCCCCAGCATTTT.

The chain links TRBV7-6 to TRBJ2-3; 9 nucleotides line up with TRBD1. The length of the CDR3 is 13 residues. In germline, CDR1 is SGHVS, CDR2 FNYEAQ. The J segment lost 10 bases and the V segment lost 5 bases, leaving 7 bases of the junction unmatched. CDR3 loop: CASSLPDRGAQYF. The CDR3 DNA reads as TGTGCCAGCAGCCTCCCGGACAGGGGAGCGCAGTATTTT.

V gene TRBV10-3 combines with J gene TRBJ1-6, with 7 bases identical to TRBD1. V was clipped by 6 bases and J by 6 bases; unmatched bases: 8. CDR3 length: 15 amino acids. The germline gives CDR1 ENHRY, CDR2 SYGVKD. The CDR3 protein is CAISLTGARNSPLHF. The CDR3, as DNA: TGTGCCATCAGCCTCACAGGGGCCCGTAATTCACCCCTCCACTTT.

Comment on this clonotype: A read error is possible here, since a much larger clone lies one base away. The rearrangement joins TRBV7-2 to TRBJ1-2; D uncertain. The CDR3 sequence is 13 residues long. CDR1 and CDR2 (germline): SGHTA, FQGNSA. V lost 3 bases, J lost 8 bases, and 13 bases lay in between. This CDR3 reads CASSFTTGCGYTF. CDR3 nucleotides: TGTGCCAGCAGCTTCACAACGGGATGCGGCTACACCTTC.

In this sample, this clonotype turned up many times. The V and J genes are TRBV7-2 and TRBJ2-4; D might be TRBD1 or TRBD2, each matching 5 bases. Trimming took off 1 base at V and 6 bases at J, with 13 bases between the two ends. The CDR3 totals 15 residues. Germline CDR1 is SGHTA and CDR2 is FQGNSA. CDR3 sequence reads: CASSLGPRGTNIQYF. The DNA for the CDR3 is TGTGCCAGCAGCTTAGGGCCTCGAGGGACAAACATTCAGTACTTC.

This clonotype was recorded a few times. V and J are TRBV30 and TRBJ1-4; D call uncertain. The CDR3 consists of 13 residues. The V and J ends lost 1 base and 8 bases respectively, with 11 bases between them. Germline loops: CDR1 GTSNPN, CDR2 SVGIG (reference sequence). As DNA, the CDR3 is TGTGCCTGGAGTGCAGGCCCCTCAGAAAAACTGTTTTTT. Translating it yields CAWSAGPSEKLFF.

This chain links TRBV12-3 or TRBV12-4 with TRBJ1-2; D unclear. Between the trimmed V and J ends, which lost 6 bases and 5 bases, there was a span of 16 bases. The CDR3 contains 14 residues. CDR3 protein: CASSPGRGYYGYTF. The CDR3, as DNA: TGTGCCAGCAGCCCTGGACGGGGTTATTATGGCTACACCTTC.

This clonotype was seen many times. This chain connects TRBV5-8 to TRBJ1-1, with TRBD1 as a possible D gene (6 bases). Germline V gene lookup returns CDR1 SGHTS and CDR2 YDEGEE. The CDR3 runs to 14 residues. Trimming shortened V by 2 bases and J by 6 bases, and 14 bases separated the two germline ends. The CDR3 DNA sequence: TGTGCCAGCAGCTTCGGTAGGTGGGGGCCTGAAGCTTTCTTT. This codes for CASSFGRWGPEAFF. Full variable domain (rest looked up from reference TRBV5-8 and TRBJ1-1): EAGVTQSPTHLIKTRGQQATLRCSPISGHTSVYWYQQALGLGLQFLLWYDEGEERNRGNFPPRFSGRQFPNYSSELNVNALELEDSALYLCASSFGRWGPEAFFGQGTRLTVV.

The sample holds many counts of this clonotype. The chain is built from TRBV4-1 and TRBJ1-1; D might be TRBD1 (6 bases). From germline, CDR1 is MGHRA and CDR2 YSYEKL. V was trimmed by 0 bases and J by 4 bases, leaving 12 bases between them. This CDR3 spans 15 amino acids. The CDR3 DNA is TGCGCCAGCAGCCAAGATCCCAGGGGTGGCACTGAAGCTTTCTTT. Amino acid sequence: CASSQDPRGGTEAFF.

The chain is built from TRBV11-2 and TRBJ2-1; D may be TRBD2 (6 bases). Trimming removed 5 bases at V and 5 bases at J, with 13 bases between. The germline gives CDR1 SGHAT, CDR2 FQNNGV. CDR3 length equals 14 residues. CDR3 amino acids: CASSPFSGNNEQFF. CDR3 nucleotides: TGTGCCAGCAGCCCTTTTAGCGGAAACAATGAGCAGTTCTTC.

This clonotype was detected ten times or more. The chain couples TRBV25-1 to TRBJ2-1, with 7 bases matching TRBD1. With V trimmed by 1 base and J by 8 bases, 11 bases remained unmatched. The length of the CDR3 is 16 residues. CDR1 and CDR2 from the germline V gene are MGHDK and SYGVNS. The CDR3 sequence is CASSESGIQGKDEQFF. In DNA, the CDR3 is TGTGCCAGCAGTGAATCGGGAATACAGGGGAAAGATGAGCAGTTCTTC.

A remark on this clonotype: A single base separates this from a much larger clone, so it may be a read error. The CDR3 DNA follows: TGTGCCAGCAGCTCAGAGGGGATCGAGGCCCAGTACTTC. Its translation is CASSSEGIEAQYF. The genes are TRBV7-3 and TRBJ2-7, with D perhaps assigned TRBD1 or TRBD2 (5 bases each). There are 13 residues in the CDR3. Per germline, CDR1 SGHTA and CDR2 FQGTGA. The germline V and J ends were trimmed by 4 bases and 10 bases, with 17 bases remaining between them.

This clonotype was observed many times. The chain carries TRBV7-8 and TRBJ2-2, with 8 bases identical to TRBD2. Trimming cost V 3 bases and J 1 base; bases outside gene matches: 4. This CDR3 spans 16 amino acids. Per the germline V gene, CDR1 is SGHVS and CDR2 is FQNEAQ. CDR3 nucleotide sequence: TGTGCCAGCAGCTTCCGAGCGGGGGTGAACACCGGGGAGCTGTTTTTT. As protein: CASSFRAGVNTGELFF.

This clonotype came up a few times. The chain is built from TRBV6-5 and TRBJ1-1; D is unresolved. Per the germline V gene, CDR1 is MNHEY and CDR2 is SVGAGI. Deletions cut 5 bases from V and 2 bases from J, with 9 bases between. CDR3 length: 13 amino acids. The DNA of the CDR3 is TGTGCCAGCAGTAAACAGTCTAACACTGAAGCTTTCTTT. Translating it yields CASSKQSNTEAFF.

This clonotype was seen many times. V gene TRBV24-1 combines with J gene TRBJ2-1; 10 bases match TRBD2. CDR1 and CDR2 from the germline V gene are KGHDR and SFDVKD. The J segment lost 8 bases and the V segment lost 7 bases, leaving 10 bases of the junction unmatched. There are 15 residues in the CDR3. The CDR3 DNA reads TGTGCCACCAGCGGGACTAGCGCGTCAGTCGATGAGCAGTTCTTC. This translates into CATSGTSASVDEQFF.

The chain has TRBV20-1 and TRBJ2-7; 12 bases match TRBD2. The germline gives CDR1 DFQATT, CDR2 SNEGSKA (reference sequence). V gave up 6 bases and J gave up 4 bases; unmatched junction bases: 7. This CDR3 is built from 14 residues. The CDR3: CSARATSGGYEQYF. CDR3 nucleotides: TGCAGTGCGAGGGCGACTAGCGGGGGTTACGAGCAGTACTTC.